The T cell receptor (beta chain) under discussion was sequenced for a study of blood T cell repertoires in COVID-19. About the research overall: The United States, Italy and Spain provided the acute and convalescent COVID-19 samples. T cells, B-cell-depleted T cells, or PBMCs supplied cDNA or gDNA.

This clone has only one observation. In the original processing: Estimates of nucleated cell counts were drawn from the amplification of reference gene primers. The table came from immunoSEQ multiplex PCR; TCRdb's copy has only in-frame clones and leaves some out. From that table come the V and J calls and clone size; the DNA was used to work out D and trimming. The sample lists around 170,000 clones, roughly 90% seen once, with around 25% in the top ten. Trimming pared 1 base from V and 5 bases from J, leaving 8 bases between. Germline values: CDR1 SNHLY, CDR2 FYNNEI. The CDR3 covers 13 residues. Sequencing was done on a sample of peripheral blood. This sequence was found in a man in his sixties with acute or convalescent COVID-19. The chain employs TRBV2 and TRBJ1-1; maybe TRBD1 (6 bases). This CDR3 reads CASSEVRGTEAFF. CDR3 nucleotides: TGTGCCAGCAGTGAAGTCAGGGGAACTGAAGCTTTCTTT.